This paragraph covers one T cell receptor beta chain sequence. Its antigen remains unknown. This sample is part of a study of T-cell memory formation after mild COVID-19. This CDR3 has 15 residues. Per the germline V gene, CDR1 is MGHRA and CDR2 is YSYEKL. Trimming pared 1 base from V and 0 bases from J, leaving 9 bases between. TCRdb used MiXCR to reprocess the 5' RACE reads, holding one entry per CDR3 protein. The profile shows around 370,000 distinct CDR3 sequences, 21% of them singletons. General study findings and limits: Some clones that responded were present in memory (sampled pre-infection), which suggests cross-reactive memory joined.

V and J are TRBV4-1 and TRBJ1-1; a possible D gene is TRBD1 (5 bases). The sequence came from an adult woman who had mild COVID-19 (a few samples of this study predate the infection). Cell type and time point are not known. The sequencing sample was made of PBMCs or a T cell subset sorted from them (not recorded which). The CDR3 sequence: CASSQARDLNTEAFF. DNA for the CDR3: TGCGCCAGCAGCCAAGCGAGGGACCTGAACACTGAAGCTTTCTTT.